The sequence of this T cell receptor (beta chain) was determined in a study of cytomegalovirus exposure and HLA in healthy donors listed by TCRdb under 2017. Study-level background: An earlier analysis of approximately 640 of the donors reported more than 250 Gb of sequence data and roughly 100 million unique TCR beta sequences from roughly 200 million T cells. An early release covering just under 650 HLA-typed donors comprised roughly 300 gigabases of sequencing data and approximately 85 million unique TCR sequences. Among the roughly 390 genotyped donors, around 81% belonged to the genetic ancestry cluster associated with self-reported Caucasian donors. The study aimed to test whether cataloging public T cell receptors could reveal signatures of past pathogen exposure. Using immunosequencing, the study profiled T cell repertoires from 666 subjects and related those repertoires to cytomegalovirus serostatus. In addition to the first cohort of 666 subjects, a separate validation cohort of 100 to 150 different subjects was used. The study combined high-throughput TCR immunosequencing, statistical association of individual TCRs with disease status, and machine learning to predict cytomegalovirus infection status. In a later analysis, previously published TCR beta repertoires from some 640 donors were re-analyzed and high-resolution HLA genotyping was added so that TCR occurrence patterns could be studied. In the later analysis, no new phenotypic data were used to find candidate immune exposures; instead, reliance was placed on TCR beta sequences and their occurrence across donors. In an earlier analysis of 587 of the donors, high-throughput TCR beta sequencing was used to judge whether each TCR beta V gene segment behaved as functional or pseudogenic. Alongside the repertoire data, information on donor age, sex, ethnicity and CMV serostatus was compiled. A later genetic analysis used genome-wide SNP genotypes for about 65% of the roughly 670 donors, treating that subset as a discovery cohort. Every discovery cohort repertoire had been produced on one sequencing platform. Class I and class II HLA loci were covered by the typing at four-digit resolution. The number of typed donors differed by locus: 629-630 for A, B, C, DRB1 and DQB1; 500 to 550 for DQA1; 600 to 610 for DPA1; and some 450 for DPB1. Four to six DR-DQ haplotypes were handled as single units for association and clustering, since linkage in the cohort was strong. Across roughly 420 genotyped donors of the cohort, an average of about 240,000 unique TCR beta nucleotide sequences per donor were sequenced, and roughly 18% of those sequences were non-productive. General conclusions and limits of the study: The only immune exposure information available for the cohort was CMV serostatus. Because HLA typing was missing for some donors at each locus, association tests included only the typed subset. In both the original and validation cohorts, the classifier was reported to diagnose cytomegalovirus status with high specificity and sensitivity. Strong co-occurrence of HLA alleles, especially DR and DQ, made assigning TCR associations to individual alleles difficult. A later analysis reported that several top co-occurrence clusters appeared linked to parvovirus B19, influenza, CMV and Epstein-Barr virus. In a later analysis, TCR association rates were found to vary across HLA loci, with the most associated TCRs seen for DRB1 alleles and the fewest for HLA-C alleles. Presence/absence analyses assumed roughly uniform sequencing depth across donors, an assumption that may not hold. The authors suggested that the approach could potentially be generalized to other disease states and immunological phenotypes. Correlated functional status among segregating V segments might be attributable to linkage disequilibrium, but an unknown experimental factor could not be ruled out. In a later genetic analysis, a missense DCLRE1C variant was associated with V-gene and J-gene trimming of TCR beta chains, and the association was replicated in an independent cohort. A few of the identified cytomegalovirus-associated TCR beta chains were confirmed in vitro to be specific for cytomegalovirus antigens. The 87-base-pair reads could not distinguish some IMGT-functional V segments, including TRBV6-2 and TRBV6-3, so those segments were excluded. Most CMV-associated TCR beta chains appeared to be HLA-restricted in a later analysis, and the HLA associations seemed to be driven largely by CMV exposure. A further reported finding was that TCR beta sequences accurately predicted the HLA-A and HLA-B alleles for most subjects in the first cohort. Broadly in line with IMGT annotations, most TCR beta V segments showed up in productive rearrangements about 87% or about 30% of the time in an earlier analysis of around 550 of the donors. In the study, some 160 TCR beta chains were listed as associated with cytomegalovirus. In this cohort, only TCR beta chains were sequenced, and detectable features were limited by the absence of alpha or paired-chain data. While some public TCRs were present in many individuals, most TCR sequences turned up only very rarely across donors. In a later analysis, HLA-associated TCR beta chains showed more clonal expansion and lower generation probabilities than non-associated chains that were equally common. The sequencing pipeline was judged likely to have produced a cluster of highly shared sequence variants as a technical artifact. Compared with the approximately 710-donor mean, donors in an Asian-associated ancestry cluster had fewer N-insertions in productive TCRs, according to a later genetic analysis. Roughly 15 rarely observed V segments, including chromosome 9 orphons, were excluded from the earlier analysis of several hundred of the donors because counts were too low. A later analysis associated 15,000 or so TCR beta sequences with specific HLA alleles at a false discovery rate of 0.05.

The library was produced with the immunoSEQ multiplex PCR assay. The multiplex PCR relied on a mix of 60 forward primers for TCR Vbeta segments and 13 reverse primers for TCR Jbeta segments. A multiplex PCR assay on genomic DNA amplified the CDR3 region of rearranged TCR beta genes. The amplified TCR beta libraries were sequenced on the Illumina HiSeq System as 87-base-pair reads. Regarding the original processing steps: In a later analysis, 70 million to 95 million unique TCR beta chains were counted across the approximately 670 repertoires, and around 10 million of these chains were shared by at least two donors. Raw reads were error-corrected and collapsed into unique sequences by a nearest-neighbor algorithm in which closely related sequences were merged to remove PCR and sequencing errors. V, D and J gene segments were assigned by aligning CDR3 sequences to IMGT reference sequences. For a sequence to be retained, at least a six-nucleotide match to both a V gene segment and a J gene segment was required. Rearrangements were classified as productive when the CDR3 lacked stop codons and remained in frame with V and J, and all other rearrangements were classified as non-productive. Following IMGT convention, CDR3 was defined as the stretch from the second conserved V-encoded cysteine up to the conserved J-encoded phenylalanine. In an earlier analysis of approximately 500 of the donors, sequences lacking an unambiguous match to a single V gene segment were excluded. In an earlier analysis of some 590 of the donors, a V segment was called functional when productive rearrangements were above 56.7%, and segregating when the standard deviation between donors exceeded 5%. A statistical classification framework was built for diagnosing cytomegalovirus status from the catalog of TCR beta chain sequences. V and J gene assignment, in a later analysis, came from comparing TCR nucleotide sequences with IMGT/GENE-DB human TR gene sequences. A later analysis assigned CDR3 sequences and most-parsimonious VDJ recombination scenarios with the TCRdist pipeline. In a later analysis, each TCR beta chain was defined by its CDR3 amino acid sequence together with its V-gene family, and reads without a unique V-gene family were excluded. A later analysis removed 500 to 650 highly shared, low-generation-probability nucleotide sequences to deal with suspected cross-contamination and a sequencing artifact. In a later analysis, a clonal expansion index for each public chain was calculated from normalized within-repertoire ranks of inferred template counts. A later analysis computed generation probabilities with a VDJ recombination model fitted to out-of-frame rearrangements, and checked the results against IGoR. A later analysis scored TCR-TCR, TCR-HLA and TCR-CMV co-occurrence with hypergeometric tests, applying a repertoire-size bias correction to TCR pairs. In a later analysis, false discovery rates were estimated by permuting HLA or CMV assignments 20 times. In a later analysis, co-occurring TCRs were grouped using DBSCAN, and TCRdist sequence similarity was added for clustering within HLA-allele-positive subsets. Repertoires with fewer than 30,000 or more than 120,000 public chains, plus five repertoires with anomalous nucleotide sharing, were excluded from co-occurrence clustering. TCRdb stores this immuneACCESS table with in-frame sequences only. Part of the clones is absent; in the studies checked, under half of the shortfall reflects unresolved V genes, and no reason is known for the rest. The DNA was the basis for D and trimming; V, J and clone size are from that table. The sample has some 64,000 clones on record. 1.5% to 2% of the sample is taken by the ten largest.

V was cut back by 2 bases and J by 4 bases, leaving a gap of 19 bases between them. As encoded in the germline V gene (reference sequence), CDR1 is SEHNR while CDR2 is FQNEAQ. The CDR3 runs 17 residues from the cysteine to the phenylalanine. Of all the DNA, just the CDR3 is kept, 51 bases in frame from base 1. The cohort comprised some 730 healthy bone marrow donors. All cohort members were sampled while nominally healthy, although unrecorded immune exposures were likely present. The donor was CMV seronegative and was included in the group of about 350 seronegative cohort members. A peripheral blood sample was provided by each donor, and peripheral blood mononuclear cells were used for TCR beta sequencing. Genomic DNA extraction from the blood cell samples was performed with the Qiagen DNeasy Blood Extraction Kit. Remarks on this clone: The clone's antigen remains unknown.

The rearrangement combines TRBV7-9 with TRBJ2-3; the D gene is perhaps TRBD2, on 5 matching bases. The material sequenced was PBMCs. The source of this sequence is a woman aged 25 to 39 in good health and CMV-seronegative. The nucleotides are TGTGCCAGCAGCTTAAGAGGTAGTATGGAGGACCCAGATACGCAGTATTTT. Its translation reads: CASSLRGSMEDPDTQYF.